What follows is one T cell receptor beta chain and its context. What antigen it recognizes has not been identified. The sample holds no much larger clone one base away, and base qualities are not on file. V is reduced by 0 bases and J by 6 bases, leaving a spacing of 5 bases between them. The germline V gene gives CDR1 as KGHDR and CDR2 as SFDVKD. CDR3 length: 13 amino acids, cysteine to phenylalanine. Only the CDR3 part of the read is kept: 39 bases, read in frame from the first base. The library was built by means of PCR. Data came from an Illumina HiSeq 2500. Molecular barcoding was employed in the preparation of TCR libraries, with unique molecular identifiers being used to normalize TCRbeta repertoire quantification. The raw public data were reprocessed by TCRdb itself: fastp quality trimming at Q25, MiXCR clonotype calling, in-frame beta chains only. Every CDR3 protein is listed once, alongside the most common genes and DNA of its rows. The sample data list about 400,000 distinct CDR3 sequences, and about 20% of these were observed just once. Around 3.9% of the sample goes to the ten largest clones.

These data are taken from a study of T-cell reconstitution after alpha-beta-depleted transplantation in children (dated by TCRdb to 2015 to 2016). As for the study more broadly: Using TCR repertoire profiling, the study followed T-cell immune reconstitution in a quantitative way in children after TCRalphabeta/CD19-depleted allogeneic hematopoietic cell transplantation.

The sample here was PBMCs from the stem cell graft donor, taken from the stem cell graft. The receptor chain draws on TRBV24-1 and TRBJ1-5; too little of a D gene remains to name it. This TCR was sampled from a human donor who donated a stem cell graft to a child with acute myeloid leukemia. The DNA sequence is given as TGTGCCACCAGTGATTTGCCGGGTCAGCCCCAGCATTTT. The resulting protein is CATSDLPGQPQHF.